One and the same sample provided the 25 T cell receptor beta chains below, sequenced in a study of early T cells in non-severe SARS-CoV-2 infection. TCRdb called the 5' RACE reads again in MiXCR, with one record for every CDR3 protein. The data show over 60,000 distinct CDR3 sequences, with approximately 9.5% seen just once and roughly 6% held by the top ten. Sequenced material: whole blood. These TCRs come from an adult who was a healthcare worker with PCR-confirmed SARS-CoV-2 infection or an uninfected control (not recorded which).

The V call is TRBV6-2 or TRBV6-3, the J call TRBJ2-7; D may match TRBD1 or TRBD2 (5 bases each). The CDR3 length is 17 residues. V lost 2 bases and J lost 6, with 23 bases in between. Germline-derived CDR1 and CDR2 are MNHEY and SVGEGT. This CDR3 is CASSYPGWGTSRSEQYF. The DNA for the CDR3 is TGTGCCAGCAGTTACCCCGGATGGGGGACCAGCAGGAGCGAGCAGTACTTC.

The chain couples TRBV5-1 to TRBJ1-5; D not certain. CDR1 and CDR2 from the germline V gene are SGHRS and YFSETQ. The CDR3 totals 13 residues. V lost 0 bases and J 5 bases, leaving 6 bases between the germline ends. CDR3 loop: CASSLAGYQPQHF. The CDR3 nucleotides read TGCGCCAGCAGCTTGGCGGGTTATCAGCCCCAGCATTTT.

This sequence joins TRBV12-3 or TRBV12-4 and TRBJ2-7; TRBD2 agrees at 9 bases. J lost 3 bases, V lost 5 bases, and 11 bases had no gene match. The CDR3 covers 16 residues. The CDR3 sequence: CASSQSGLARLYEQYF. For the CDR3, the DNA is TGTGCCAGCAGTCAAAGCGGACTAGCGAGACTCTACGAGCAGTACTTC.

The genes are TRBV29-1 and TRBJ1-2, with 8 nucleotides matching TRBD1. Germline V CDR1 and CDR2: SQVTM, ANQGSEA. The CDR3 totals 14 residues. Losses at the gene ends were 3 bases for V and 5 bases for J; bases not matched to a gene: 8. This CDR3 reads CSVDVRTGTYGYTF. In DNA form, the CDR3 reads TGCAGCGTTGACGTGAGGACAGGGACATATGGCTACACCTTC.

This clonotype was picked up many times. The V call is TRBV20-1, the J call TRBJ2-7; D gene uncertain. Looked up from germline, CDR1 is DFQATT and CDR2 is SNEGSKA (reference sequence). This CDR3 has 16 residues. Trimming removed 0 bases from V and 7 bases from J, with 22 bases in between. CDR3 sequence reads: CSARDGFLATRNEQYF. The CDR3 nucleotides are TGCAGTGCTAGAGATGGATTCCTGGCGACCCGGAATGAGCAGTACTTC.

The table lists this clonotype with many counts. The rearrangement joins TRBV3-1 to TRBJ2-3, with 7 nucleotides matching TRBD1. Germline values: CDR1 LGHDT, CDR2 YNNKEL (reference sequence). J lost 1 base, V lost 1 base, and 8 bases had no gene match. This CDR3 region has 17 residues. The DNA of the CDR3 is TGTGCCAGCAGCCAAGGAACCCCCGACAGGGGCACAGATACGCAGTATTTT. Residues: CASSQGTPDRGTDTQYF.

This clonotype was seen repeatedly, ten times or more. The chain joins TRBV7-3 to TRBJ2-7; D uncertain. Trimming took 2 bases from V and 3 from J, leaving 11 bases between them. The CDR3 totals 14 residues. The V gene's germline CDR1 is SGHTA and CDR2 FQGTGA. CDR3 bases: TGTGCCAGCAGCTTACTCGCAAATAGCTACGAGCAGTACTTC. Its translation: CASSLLANSYEQYF.

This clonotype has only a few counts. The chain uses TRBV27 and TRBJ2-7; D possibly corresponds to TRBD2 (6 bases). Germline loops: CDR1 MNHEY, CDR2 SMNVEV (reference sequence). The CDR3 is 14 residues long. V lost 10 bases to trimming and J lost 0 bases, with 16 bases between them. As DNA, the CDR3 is TGTGCCACTATATCGTCCGGGAGCTCCTACGAGCAGTACTTC. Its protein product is CATISSGSSYEQYF.

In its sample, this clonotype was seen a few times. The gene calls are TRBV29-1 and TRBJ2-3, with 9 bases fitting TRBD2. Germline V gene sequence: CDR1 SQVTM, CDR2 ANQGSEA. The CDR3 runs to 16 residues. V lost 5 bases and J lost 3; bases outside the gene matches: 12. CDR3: CSVRTTGTSSTDTQYF. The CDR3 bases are TGCAGCGTTCGTACCACCGGGACTAGCTCGACAGATACGCAGTATTTT.

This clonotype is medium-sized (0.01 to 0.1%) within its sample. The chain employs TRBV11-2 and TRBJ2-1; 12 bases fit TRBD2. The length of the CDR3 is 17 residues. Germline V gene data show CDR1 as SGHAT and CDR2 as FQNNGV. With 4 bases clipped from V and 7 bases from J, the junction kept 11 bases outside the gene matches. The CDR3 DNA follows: TGTGCCAGCAGCTCCGCCCCACTAGCGGGGGGTTCAAATGAGCAGTTCTTC. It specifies CASSSAPLAGGSNEQFF.

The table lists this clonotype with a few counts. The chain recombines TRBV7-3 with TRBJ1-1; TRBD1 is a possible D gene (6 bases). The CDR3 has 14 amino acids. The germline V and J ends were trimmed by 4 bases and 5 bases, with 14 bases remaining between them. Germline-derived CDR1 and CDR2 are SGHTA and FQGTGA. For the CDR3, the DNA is TGTGCCAGCAGCTCCTCGACAGGCACAACTGAAGCTTTCTTT. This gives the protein CASSSSTGTTEAFF.

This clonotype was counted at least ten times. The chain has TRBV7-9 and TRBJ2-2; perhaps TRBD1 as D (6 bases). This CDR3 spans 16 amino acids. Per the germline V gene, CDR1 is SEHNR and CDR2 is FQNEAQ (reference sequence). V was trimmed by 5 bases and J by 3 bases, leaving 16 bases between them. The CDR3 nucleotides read TGTGCCAGCAGCGCGATCCCGACAGGATACACCGGGGAGCTGTTTTTT. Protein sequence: CASSAIPTGYTGELFF.

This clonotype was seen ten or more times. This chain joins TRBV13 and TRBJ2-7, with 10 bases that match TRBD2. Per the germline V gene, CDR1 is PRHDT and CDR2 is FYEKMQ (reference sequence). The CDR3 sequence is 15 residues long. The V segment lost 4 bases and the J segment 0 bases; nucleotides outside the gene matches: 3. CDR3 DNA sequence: TGTGCCAGCAGCTCGCGGACTAGCGGCTCCTACGAGCAGTACTTC. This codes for CASSSRTSGSYEQYF.

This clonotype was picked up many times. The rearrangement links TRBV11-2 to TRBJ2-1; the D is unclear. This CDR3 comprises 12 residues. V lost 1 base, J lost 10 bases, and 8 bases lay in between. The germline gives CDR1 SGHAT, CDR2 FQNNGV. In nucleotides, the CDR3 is TGTGCCAGCAGCTTAGTGCACGGGGAGCAGTTCTTC. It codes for CASSLVHGEQFF.

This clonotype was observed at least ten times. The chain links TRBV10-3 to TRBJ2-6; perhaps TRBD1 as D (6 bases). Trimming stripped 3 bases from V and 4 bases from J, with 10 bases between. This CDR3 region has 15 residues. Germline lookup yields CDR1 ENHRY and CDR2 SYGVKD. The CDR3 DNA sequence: TGTGCCATCAGTGATCAGGGGACAGGGGCCAACGTCCTGACTTTC. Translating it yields CAISDQGTGANVLTF.

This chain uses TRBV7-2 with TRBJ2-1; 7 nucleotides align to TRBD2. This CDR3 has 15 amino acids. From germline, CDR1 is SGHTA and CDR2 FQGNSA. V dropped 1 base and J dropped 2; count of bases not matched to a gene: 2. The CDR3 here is CASSLELAPYNEQFF. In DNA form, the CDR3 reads TGTGCCAGCAGCTTAGAACTAGCGCCCTACAATGAGCAGTTCTTC.

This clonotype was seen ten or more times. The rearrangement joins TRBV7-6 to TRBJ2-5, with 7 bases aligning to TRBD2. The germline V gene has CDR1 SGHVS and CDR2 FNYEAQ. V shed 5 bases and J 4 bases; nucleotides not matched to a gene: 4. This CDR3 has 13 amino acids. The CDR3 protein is CASSRGGRETQYF. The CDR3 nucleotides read TGTGCCAGCAGCCGCGGGGGTCGAGAGACCCAGTACTTC.

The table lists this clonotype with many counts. The CDR3 loop is CASSFRWPREQYF. In DNA form, the CDR3 reads TGTGCCAGCAGCTTCCGCTGGCCTCGGGAGCAGTACTTC. V usage is TRBV7-9 and J usage is TRBJ2-7; D is unclear. The CDR3 contains 13 residues. The V end lost 3 bases, the J end lost 7 bases, and 13 bases lay between the germline ends. Germline lookup yields CDR1 SEHNR and CDR2 FQNEAQ (reference sequence).

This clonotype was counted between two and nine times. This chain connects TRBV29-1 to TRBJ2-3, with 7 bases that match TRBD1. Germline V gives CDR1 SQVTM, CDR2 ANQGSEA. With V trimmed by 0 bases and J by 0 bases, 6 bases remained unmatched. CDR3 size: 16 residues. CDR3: CSVEDPGTASTDTQYF. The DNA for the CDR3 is TGCAGCGTTGAAGACCCCGGGACAGCGAGCACAGATACGCAGTATTTT.

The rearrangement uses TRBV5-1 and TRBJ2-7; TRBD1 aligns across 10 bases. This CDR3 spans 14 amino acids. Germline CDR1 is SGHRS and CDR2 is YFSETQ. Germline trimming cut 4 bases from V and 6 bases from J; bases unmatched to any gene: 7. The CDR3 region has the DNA TGCGCCAGCAGCGTAGACAGGGGGCGTATCGAGCAGTACTTC. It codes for CASSVDRGRIEQYF.

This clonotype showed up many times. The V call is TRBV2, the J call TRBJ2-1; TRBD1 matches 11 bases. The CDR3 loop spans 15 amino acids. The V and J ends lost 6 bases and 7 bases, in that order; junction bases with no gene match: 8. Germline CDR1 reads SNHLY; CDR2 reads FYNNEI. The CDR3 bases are TGTGCCAGCAGCACGGACAGGGGGCTTAAGAATGAGCAGTTCTTC. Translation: CASSTDRGLKNEQFF.

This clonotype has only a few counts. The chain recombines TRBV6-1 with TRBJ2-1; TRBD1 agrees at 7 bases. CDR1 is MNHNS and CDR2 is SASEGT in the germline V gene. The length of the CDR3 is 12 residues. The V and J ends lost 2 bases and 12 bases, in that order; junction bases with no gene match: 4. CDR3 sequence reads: CASSEYRTGQFF. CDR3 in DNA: TGTGCCAGCAGTGAATACCGGACAGGGCAGTTCTTC.

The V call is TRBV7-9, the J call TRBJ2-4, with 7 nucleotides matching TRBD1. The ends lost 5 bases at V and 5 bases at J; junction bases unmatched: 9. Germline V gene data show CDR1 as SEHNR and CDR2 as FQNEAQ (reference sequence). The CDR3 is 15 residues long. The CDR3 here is CASSPLQGTENIQYF. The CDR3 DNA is TGTGCCAGCAGCCCCTTACAGGGGACAGAAAACATTCAGTACTTC.

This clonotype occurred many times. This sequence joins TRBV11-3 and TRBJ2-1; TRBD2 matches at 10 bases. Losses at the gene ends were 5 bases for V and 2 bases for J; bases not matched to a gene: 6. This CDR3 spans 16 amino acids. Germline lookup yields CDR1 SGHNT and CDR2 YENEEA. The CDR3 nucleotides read TGTGCCAGCAGCCAAGAGACTAGCGGGCCCTACAATGAGCAGTTCTTC. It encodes CASSQETSGPYNEQFF.

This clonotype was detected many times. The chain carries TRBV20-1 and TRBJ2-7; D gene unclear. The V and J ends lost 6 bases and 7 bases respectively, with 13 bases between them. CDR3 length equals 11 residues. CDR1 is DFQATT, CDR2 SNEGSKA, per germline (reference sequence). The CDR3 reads CSAHDGQEQYF. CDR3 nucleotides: TGCAGTGCCCACGACGGTCAAGAGCAGTACTTC.